These 18 T cell receptor beta chains came from one sample sequenced in a study of identical twins. TCRdb reprocessed the 5' RACE reads via MiXCR and lists one record per CDR3 protein. The data show fewer than 650,000 distinct CDR3 sequences, roughly 7.1% seen once. The same specimen was also included in a second study, on yellow fever vaccine responses in identical twins.

Input material: PBMCs. These receptors were taken from a woman between 18 and 30 years old in good health.

The chain uses TRBV19 and TRBJ2-1, with 7 positions matching TRBD1. This CDR3 has 16 amino acids. CDR1 and CDR2 (germline): LNHDA, SQIVND (reference sequence). V lost 3 bases to trimming and J lost 1 base; unmatched junction nucleotides: 6. The CDR3 coding sequence is TGTGCCAGTAGTATGATTTCGGGACAGTCCTACAATGAGCAGTTCTTC. Protein product: CASSMISGQSYNEQFF.

This clonotype appeared a few times. The chain has TRBV7-8 and TRBJ2-5, with D possibly being TRBD1 (5 bases). This CDR3 region has 13 residues. The germline gives CDR1 SGHVS, CDR2 FQNEAQ. Trimming cost V 5 bases and J 4 bases, with 11 bases left between them. DNA for the CDR3: TGTGCCAGCAGCATAGGACAACGAGAGACCCAGTACTTC. It translates to CASSIGQRETQYF. The entire variable domain, with the rest obtained from reference TRBV7-8 and TRBJ2-5, is as follows: GAGVSQSPRYKVAKRGQDVALRCDPISGHVSLFWYQQALGQGPEFLTYFQNEAQLDKSGLPSDRFFAERPEGSVSTLKIQRTQQEDSAVYLCASSIGQRETQYFGPGTRLLVL.

This clonotype has ten or more counts. The chain has TRBV5-1 and TRBJ2-7; no firm D call. The CDR3 runs 17 residues. Deletions cut 4 bases from V and 4 bases from J, with 24 bases between. CDR1 and CDR2 (germline): SGHRS, YFSETQ. This CDR3 reads CASSLNPLHGPDYEQYF. The CDR3, as DNA: TGCGCCAGCAGCCTAAACCCCCTCCATGGACCTGATTACGAGCAGTACTTC.

This chain connects TRBV5-1 to TRBJ2-3; TRBD1 matches 9 bases. V lost 0 bases and J lost 4; bases outside the gene matches: 3. Germline V gives CDR1 SGHRS, CDR2 YFSETQ. CDR3 length equals 15 residues. The CDR3 DNA is TGCGCCAGCAGCTTGGGAGGGACAGGGCCAGATACGCAGTATTTT. This gives the protein CASSLGGTGPDTQYF.

The rearrangement uses TRBV5-5 and TRBJ1-2; D is undetermined. The CDR3 covers 15 residues. CDR1 and CDR2 from the germline V gene are SGHKS and YYEKEE (reference sequence). V shed 1 base and J shed 4 bases, with 14 bases lying between them. CDR3 sequence reads: CASSLQPESRYGYTF. The CDR3 nucleotides are TGTGCCAGCAGCTTGCAACCGGAATCTCGCTATGGCTACACCTTC. The full variable domain, its missing parts supplied by reference TRBV5-5 and TRBJ1-2, is DAGVTQSPTHLIKTRGQQVTLRCSPISGHKSVSWYQQVLGQGPQFIFQYYEKEERGRGNFPDRFSARQFPNYSSELNVNALLLGDSALYLCASSLQPESRYGYTFGSGTRLTVV.

The sample holds many counts of this clonotype. This chain uses TRBV7-6 with TRBJ1-6, with TRBD1 matching over 8 bases. From germline, CDR1 is SGHVS and CDR2 FNYEAQ. V trimming: 5 bases; J trimming: 10 bases; junction bases outside the gene matches: 4. The CDR3 loop spans 13 amino acids. The CDR3 region is CASSTTGGSPLHF. CDR3 coding DNA: TGTGCCAGCAGCACAACAGGGGGATCACCCCTCCACTTT.

This clonotype was seen a handful of times. The rearrangement links TRBV5-1 to TRBJ1-4, with no clear D. Trimming shortened V by 0 bases and J by 1 base, and 7 bases separated the two germline ends. The CDR3 spans 15 residues. The germline V gene has CDR1 SGHRS and CDR2 YFSETQ. The CDR3 coding sequence is TGCGCCAGCAGCTTGGGCGGGATAACTAATGAAAAACTGTTTTTT. It is translated as CASSLGGITNEKLFF.

The chain uses TRBV11-2 and TRBJ2-4; D might be TRBD1 (7 bases). This CDR3 is built from 19 residues. The germline V and J ends were trimmed by 5 bases and 2 bases, with 25 bases remaining between them. CDR1 and CDR2 from the germline V gene are SGHAT and FQNNGV. The CDR3: CASSSRDSPGGMSKNIQYF. As DNA, the CDR3 is TGTGCCAGCAGCAGCAGGGACAGCCCTGGGGGGATGTCCAAAAACATTCAGTACTTC.

This clonotype was seen a handful of times. The V gene is TRBV24-1, the J gene TRBJ2-1; 7 bases map to TRBD1. This CDR3 comprises 15 residues. V lost 5 bases to trimming and J lost 4 bases; unmatched junction nucleotides: 7. The germline V gene has CDR1 KGHDR and CDR2 SFDVKD. The chain's CDR3 is CATSGSRGSYNEQFF. The CDR3 DNA sequence: TGTGCCACCAGTGGAAGCAGGGGGAGTTACAATGAGCAGTTCTTC.

CDR3 sequence: CASSLLGGGTEAFF. As DNA, the CDR3 is TGTGCCAGCAGTTTATTGGGGGGGGGAACTGAAGCTTTCTTT. J is TRBJ1-1 and V is TRBV27, with D perhaps TRBD1 (5 bases). CDR1 is MNHEY and CDR2 is SMNVEV in the germline V gene (reference sequence). V dropped 1 base and J dropped 5 bases, with 11 bases sitting between them. This CDR3 spans 14 amino acids.

This clonotype was recorded a few times. The chain has TRBV5-1 and TRBJ2-1; 10 bases agree with TRBD2. Germline CDR1 is SGHRS and CDR2 is YFSETQ. With V trimmed by 2 bases and J by 9 bases, 8 bases remained unmatched. The length of the CDR3 is 15 residues. The CDR3 here is CASSFMRTSGGEQFF. The CDR3, as DNA: TGCGCCAGCAGCTTCATGAGGACTAGCGGTGGTGAGCAGTTCTTC.

This chain connects TRBV7-9 to TRBJ2-3, with a possible D match to TRBD1 (5 bases). The V gene lost 0 bases and the J gene lost 3 bases, with 10 bases spanning the gap. Germline CDR1 SEHNR, CDR2 FQNEAQ (reference sequence). CDR3 length: 15 amino acids. Here the CDR3 DNA reads TGTGCCAGCAGCTTAGCGTTTTCAGGGACAGATACGCAGTATTTT. Translated, it gives CASSLAFSGTDTQYF.

The table lists this clonotype with a few counts. The rearrangement links TRBV12-3 or TRBV12-4 to TRBJ2-5; 9 bases match TRBD1. V was clipped by 5 bases and J by 4 bases; unmatched bases: 14. The CDR3 length is 17 residues. As DNA, the CDR3 is TGTGCCAGCAGTATACAGGGGGCTGGGTGGGCCCGAGAGACCCAGTACTTC. Encoded protein: CASSIQGAGWARETQYF.

This rearrangement joins TRBV20-1 to TRBJ1-4, with a weak D call TRBD1 (5 bases). Trimming shortened V by 3 bases and J by 0 bases, and 14 bases separated the two germline ends. Germline V CDR1 and CDR2: DFQATT, SNEGSKA (reference sequence). CDR3 length equals 16 residues. CDR3 nucleotides: TGCAGTGCTAGGGGGCAGAATCCCGCAACTAATGAAAAACTGTTTTTT. Translated: CSARGQNPATNEKLFF.

In this sample, this clonotype turned up a few times. The rearrangement joins TRBV20-1 to TRBJ2-7, with D maybe TRBD1 (5 bases). The CDR3 runs 18 residues. CDR1 and CDR2 from the germline V gene are DFQATT and SNEGSKA (reference sequence). The V end lost 4 bases, the J end lost 6 bases, and 31 bases lay between the germline ends. The CDR3 nucleotides read TGCAGTGCTACTCCCTCAGCAGGGATCGTATTTCGTAGTCGCGAGCAGTACGTC. This translates into CSATPSAGIVFRSREQYV.

In its sample, this clonotype was seen many times. The chain carries TRBV7-8 and TRBJ2-1; D not resolved. Germline values: CDR1 SGHVS, CDR2 FQNEAQ. This CDR3 is 17 amino acids long. V lost 2 bases to trimming and J lost 9 bases, with 23 bases between them. The CDR3, as DNA: TGTGCCAGCAGCTTATTTAGCCGCCCATTAGGGCTCAGTGAGCAGTTCTTC. Protein: CASSLFSRPLGLSEQFF. Supplemented by reference TRBV7-8 and TRBJ2-1, the full variable domain reads GAGVSQSPRYKVAKRGQDVALRCDPISGHVSLFWYQQALGQGPEFLTYFQNEAQLDKSGLPSDRFFAERPEGSVSTLKIQRTQQEDSAVYLCASSLFSRPLGLSEQFFGPGTRLTVL.

The chain recombines TRBV28 with TRBJ2-3; D is perhaps TRBD2 (6 bases). The CDR3 is made up of 15 amino acids. CDR1 and CDR2 (germline): MDHEN, SYDVKM. Trimming took 2 bases from V and 6 from J, leaving 15 bases between them. This CDR3 reads CASSLDLAREDTQYF. CDR3 in DNA: TGTGCCAGCAGTTTAGACCTAGCGAGGGAGGATACGCAGTATTTT. The full variable domain, completed using reference TRBV28 and TRBJ2-3, is DVKVTQSSRYLVKRTGEKVFLECVQDMDHENMFWYRQDPGLGLRLIYFSYDVKMKEKGDIPEGYSVSREKKERFSLILESASTNQTSMYLCASSLDLAREDTQYFGPGTRLTVL.

The chain recombines TRBV10-1 with TRBJ2-3; tentatively, D is TRBD1 or TRBD2 (5 bases each). Germline V gene lookup returns CDR1 WNHNN and CDR2 SYGVQD (reference sequence). Deletions cut 4 bases from V and 2 bases from J, with 10 bases between. The CDR3 covers 14 residues. The CDR3 loop reads CASSGDQITDTQYF. In DNA form, the CDR3 reads TGCGCCAGCAGTGGGGACCAGATCACAGATACGCAGTATTTT.